A selection of T cell receptor beta chains follows, all from one sample in a study of PD-1 blockade in mismatch repair-deficient tumors. Assay: immunoSEQ multiplex PCR; the TCRdb copy retains only in-frame clones and omits some. The table lists around 100,000 clones, 60% to 85% of them singletons. Sample: peripheral blood, taken 60 weeks after starting pembrolizumab. The receptors shown here come from an adult with mismatch repair-deficient cancer. CDR3s include the opening cysteine and the closing phenylalanine or tryptophan. The D gene is left open where the match is weak. Clone size appears in some rows only: once, few, many, or a class for an expanded clone.

D gene: NA; V gene: TRBV14; clone size: NA; J gene: TRBJ2-1; CDR3 DNA: TGTGCCAGCAGCCCCAGCGGGTACTACAATGAGCAGTTCTTC; CDR3 protein: CASSPSGYYNEQFF
D gene: TRBD2; V gene: TRBV7-9; clone size: NA; J gene: TRBJ2-3; CDR3 DNA: TGTGCCAGCAGCTTATCTAGCGGGAGGTCAGATACGCAGTATTTT; CDR3 protein: CASSLSSGRSDTQYF
D gene: NA; V gene: TRBV12-5; clone size: NA; J gene: TRBJ2-7; CDR3 DNA: TGTGCTAGTGGTTTCGGACTCGGCTACGAGCAGTACTTC; CDR3 protein: CASGFGLGYEQYF
D gene: TRBD1; V gene: TRBV13; clone size: few; J gene: TRBJ2-4; CDR3 DNA: TGTGCCAGCAGCTTGGGGGGACAGGGGTCCATTCAGTACTTC; CDR3 protein: CASSLGGQGSIQYF
D gene: TRBD2; V gene: TRBV19; clone size: NA; J gene: TRBJ2-1; CDR3 DNA: TGTGCCAGTAGTATTGGATTAGCGGGACGAACTGAGCAGTTCTTC; CDR3 protein: CASSIGLAGRTEQFF
D gene: TRBD1; V gene: TRBV19; clone size: NA; J gene: TRBJ1-2; CDR3 DNA: TGTGCCAGTAGCCCGACAGGGACTAGAGGCTACACCTTC; CDR3 protein: CASSPTGTRGYTF
D gene: TRBD2; V gene: TRBV11-3; clone size: NA; J gene: TRBJ2-7; CDR3 DNA: TGTGCCAGCAGCTTCTCTAGCGGGAGCTCCTACGAGCAGTACTTC; CDR3 protein: CASSFSSGSSYEQYF
D gene: TRBD2; V gene: TRBV7-8; clone size: NA; J gene: TRBJ2-1; CDR3 DNA: TGTGCCAGCAGCCCCAATCCGGGACTAGCTTTCAATGAGCAGTTCTTC; CDR3 protein: CASSPNPGLAFNEQFF
D gene: NA; V gene: TRBV6-5; clone size: NA; J gene: TRBJ1-5; CDR3 DNA: TGTGCCAGCAAATCGGGGCAGGCCACAAACCAGCCCCAGCATTTT; CDR3 protein: CASKSGQATNQPQHF
D gene: NA; V gene: TRBV19; clone size: NA; J gene: TRBJ1-1; CDR3 DNA: TGTGCCAGTAGTATTAATCTCCCAGGAGGGATAAGAGCTTTCTTT; CDR3 protein: CASSINLPGGIRAFF
D gene: TRBD1; V gene: TRBV19; clone size: NA; J gene: TRBJ1-4; CDR3 DNA: TGTGCCAGTAGTATGGGACAGGCGATGGGCGAAAAACTGTTTTTT; CDR3 protein: CASSMGQAMGEKLFF
D gene: NA; V gene: TRBV21-1; clone size: NA; J gene: TRBJ1-3; CDR3 DNA: TGTGCCAGCAGTGGATTGCTACAACACGCACGAAACACCATATATTTT; CDR3 protein: CASSGLLQHARNTIYF
D gene: NA; V gene: TRBV16; clone size: many; J gene: TRBJ1-2; CDR3 DNA: TGTGCCAGCAGCCCGTCTACAGGGAGGGACTATGGCTACACCTTC; CDR3 protein: CASSPSTGRDYGYTF
D gene: NA; V gene: TRBV4-2; clone size: NA; J gene: TRBJ2-7; CDR3 DNA: TGTGCCAGCAGCTTTCGGACGGGGGACTCCTACGAGCAGTACTTC; CDR3 protein: CASSFRTGDSYEQYF
D gene: TRBD1; V gene: TRBV6-5; clone size: NA; J gene: TRBJ2-7; CDR3 DNA: TGTGCCAGCAGTTTGGCCCGGGACAGGGGGTTGAACGAGCAGTACTTC; CDR3 protein: CASSLARDRGLNEQYF
D gene: NA; V gene: TRBV5-6; clone size: NA; J gene: TRBJ2-4; CDR3 DNA: TGTGCCAGCAGCCGAGGGGTTGTATCCAAAAACATTCAGTACTTC; CDR3 protein: CASSRGVVSKNIQYF
D gene: NA; V gene: TRBV7-6; clone size: once; J gene: TRBJ2-7; CDR3 DNA: TGTGCCAGCAGCCAGGGGACCGCTGCCTACGAGCAGTACTTC; CDR3 protein: CASSQGTAAYEQYF
D gene: NA; V gene: TRBV7-9; clone size: NA; J gene: TRBJ2-1; CDR3 DNA: TGTGCCAGCAGCTTACAGGTCCGGGATGAGCAGTTCTTC; CDR3 protein: CASSLQVRDEQFF
D gene: NA; V gene: TRBV11-2; clone size: NA; J gene: TRBJ1-1; CDR3 DNA: TGTGCCAGCAGCTTAGAAACAAACGCTGAAGCTTTCTTT; CDR3 protein: CASSLETNAEAFF
D gene: NA; V gene: TRBV30; clone size: once; J gene: TRBJ2-7; CDR3 DNA: TGTGCCTGGACACCCCCGGCATGGGGATCCTACGAGCAGTACTTC; CDR3 protein: CAWTPPAWGSYEQYF
D gene: NA; V gene: TRBV4-1; clone size: NA; J gene: TRBJ2-3; CDR3 DNA: TGCGCCAGCAGCCAAGAAGGGGGAAGGGGGACAGATACGCAGTATTTT; CDR3 protein: CASSQEGGRGTDTQYF
D gene: TRBD1; V gene: TRBV27; clone size: NA; J gene: TRBJ2-3; CDR3 DNA: TGTGCCAGCAGCCTCGCGGACAGGTCCGTCGATACGCAGTATTTT; CDR3 protein: CASSLADRSVDTQYF
D gene: NA; V gene: TRBV7-2; clone size: NA; J gene: TRBJ1-4; CDR3 DNA: TGTGCCAGCAGCTTCCTGACGGATGAAAAACTGTTTTTT; CDR3 protein: CASSFLTDEKLFF
D gene: NA; V gene: TRBV11-3; clone size: NA; J gene: TRBJ2-5; CDR3 DNA: TGTGCCAGCAGCTTGGGGCAGGGGTTTACCCAGTACTTC; CDR3 protein: CASSLGQGFTQYF
D gene: NA; V gene: TRBV7-9; clone size: NA; J gene: TRBJ2-7; CDR3 DNA: TGTGCCAGCAGCCCAACAGGGACCGAGCAGTACTTC; CDR3 protein: CASSPTGTEQYF
D gene: NA; V gene: TRBV19; clone size: NA; J gene: TRBJ2-1; CDR3 DNA: TGTGCCAGTAGTATGGGGGTCAGTGAGCAGTTCTTC; CDR3 protein: CASSMGVSEQFF
D gene: TRBD1; V gene: TRBV9; clone size: NA; J gene: TRBJ1-2; CDR3 DNA: TGTGCCAGCAGCGTTACAGGGGGCGCGAGAGATGGCTACACCTTC; CDR3 protein: CASSVTGGARDGYTF